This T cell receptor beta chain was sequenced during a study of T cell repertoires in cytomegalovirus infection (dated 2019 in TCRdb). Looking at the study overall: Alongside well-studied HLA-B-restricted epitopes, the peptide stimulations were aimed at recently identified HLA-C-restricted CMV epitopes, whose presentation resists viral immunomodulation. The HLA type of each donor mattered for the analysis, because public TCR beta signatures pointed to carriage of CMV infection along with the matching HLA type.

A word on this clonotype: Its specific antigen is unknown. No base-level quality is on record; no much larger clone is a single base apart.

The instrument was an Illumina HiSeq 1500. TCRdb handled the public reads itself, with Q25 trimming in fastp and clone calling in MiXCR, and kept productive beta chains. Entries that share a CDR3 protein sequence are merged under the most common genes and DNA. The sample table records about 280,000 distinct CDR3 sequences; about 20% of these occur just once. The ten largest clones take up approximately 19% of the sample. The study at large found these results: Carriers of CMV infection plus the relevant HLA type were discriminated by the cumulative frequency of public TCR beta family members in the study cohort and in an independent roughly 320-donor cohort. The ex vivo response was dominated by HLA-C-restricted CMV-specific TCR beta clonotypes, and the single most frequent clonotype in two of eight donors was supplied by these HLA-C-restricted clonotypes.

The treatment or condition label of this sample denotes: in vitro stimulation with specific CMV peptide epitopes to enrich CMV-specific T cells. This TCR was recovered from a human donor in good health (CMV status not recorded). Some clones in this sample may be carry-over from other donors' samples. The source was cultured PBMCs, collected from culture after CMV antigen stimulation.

For the CDR3, the sequence is CASSSQKYNEQFF. The DNA reads as follows: TGTGCCAGCAGCTCTCAGAAATACAATGAGCAGTTCTTC. The sequence is built from TRBV7-2 and TRBJ2-1, with the D gene uncertain. From its cysteine to its phenylalanine, the CDR3 spans 13 amino acids. The kept DNA is CDR3 alone, 39 bases in frame from the first base. V is shortened by 4 bases, J by 4 bases, and the region joining them spans 8 bases. CDR1 SGHTA and CDR2 FQGNSA were looked up in the germline V gene.